This TCR beta chain was sequenced in a study of T cell responses to AZD1222 COVID-19 vaccine. As concerns this clone: Antigen: not known.

Produced via immunoSEQ multiplex PCR; TCRdb's table is partial and in-frame only. This table holds 150,000 to 200,000 clones, roughly 91% found once. Regarding the study as a whole: Increased Spike-specific TCR breadth and depth were observed after two AZD1222 doses. Nearly half of the spike-specific TCRs reportedly recognize variant regions that carry no mutations. White British ancestry dominated among donors, who included more females, and clonal diversity was possibly underestimated.

The V segment lost 6 bases and the J segment 8 bases; nucleotides outside the gene matches: 7. CDR1 MDHEN and CDR2 SYDVKM come from the germline V gene. The CDR3 totals 15 residues. Second-dose timings of about 4 or about 12 weeks were pooled. Sequenced here: peripheral blood, sampled 28 days after the second AZD1222 dose. The TCR comes from an adult who received the AZD1222 COVID-19 vaccine. This chain connects TRBV28 to TRBJ1-6; TRBD1 agrees at 10 bases. The CDR3 DNA reads TGTGCCAGCAGCACAGGACAGGGGGAGGATTCACCCCTCCACTTT. This sequence encodes CASSTGQGEDSPLHF.